This T cell receptor beta chain was found in a study of blood T cell repertoires in COVID-19. Overall study: COVID-19 samples, acute and convalescent, were from the United States, Italy and Spain. From T cells, B-cell-depleted T cells, or PBMCs came the material, which was cDNA or gDNA.

Methods used by the authors: The assay estimated nucleated cells by amplifying reference gene primers. This table comes from immunoSEQ multiplex PCR, and its TCRdb copy is limited to in-frame clones, with some not included. The V and J calls and clone size were taken over from that table, and D and trimming were inferred from the DNA. The profile shows over 90,000 clones, roughly nine tenths of them singletons. Germline V lookup: CDR1 LGHDT, CDR2 YNNKEL (reference sequence). There are 14 residues in the CDR3. V was cut by 1 base and J by 10 bases, with 14 bases left in between. The receptor was derived from an older woman with acute or convalescent COVID-19. The specimen sequenced was peripheral blood. V and J are TRBV3-1 (or the pseudogene TRBV3-2) and TRBJ2-1, with D maybe TRBD2 (6 bases). In nucleotides, the CDR3 is TGTGCCAGCAGCCAAGCTCGACTAGGGAACGAGCAGTTCTTC. This gives the protein CASSQARLGNEQFF.